A single sample is the source of the 12 T cell receptor beta chains below, sequenced in a study of beta chain features in type 1 diabetes. Overall study results and limits: When Type 1 diabetes patients were examined, their TCRB CDR3s proved moderately but significantly shorter in all four CD4+ subsets.

Expressed TCRB transcripts were sequenced because the isolated RNA had all been reverse transcribed beforehand. Method: immunoSEQ multiplex PCR; TCRdb's copy keeps in-frame clones and lacks some. The sample records about 150,000 clones, 9% to 10% being singletons. These receptors have no known antigen. Source material: central memory CD4+ T cells from blood. These receptors were taken from a woman aged 25 to 45 with type 1 diabetes.

The chain combines TRBV5-1 with TRBJ2-7; 11 bases agree with TRBD1. The germline gives CDR1 SGHRS, CDR2 YFSETQ. This CDR3 contains 15 residues. The ends lost 3 bases at V and 2 bases at J; junction bases unmatched: 4. Written as DNA, the CDR3 is TGCGCCAGCAGCTCCGGACAGGGGGCCCCCTACGAGCAGTACTTC. Amino acid sequence: CASSSGQGAPYEQYF.

The gene calls are TRBV29-1 and TRBJ1-1; D is possibly TRBD1 (5 bases). V lost 7 bases to trimming and J lost 0 bases, with 12 bases between them. Germline assignment: CDR1 SQVTM and CDR2 ANQGSEA. The CDR3 runs 13 residues. The CDR3 DNA is TGCAGCGGGGGGGACCGAATGAACACTGAAGCTTTCTTT. This encodes CSGGDRMNTEAFF.

This clone turned up a few times. This chain connects TRBV7-2 to TRBJ1-5, with D maybe TRBD1 (6 bases). V lost 5 bases and J lost 4, with 15 bases in between. Germline CDR1 SGHTA, CDR2 FQGNSA. The CDR3 is 15 residues long. In DNA form, the CDR3 reads TGTGCCAGCAGCAAACGACAGGCAGGGAATCAGCCCCAGCATTTT. Translation: CASSKRQAGNQPQHF.

V and J are TRBV18 and TRBJ1-1, with 7 nucleotides matching TRBD1. J gave up 5 bases and V 10 bases, and 10 bases lay outside the gene matches. The CDR3 sequence is 13 residues long. Per the germline V gene, CDR1 is KGHSH and CDR2 is LQKENI. CDR3: CATMTGRSTEAFF. The CDR3 DNA is TGTGCCACCATGACAGGGAGGAGTACTGAAGCTTTCTTT.

This rearrangement joins TRBV30 to TRBJ1-2; 7 nucleotides match TRBD1. The CDR3 has 15 residues. Germline CDR1 reads GTSNPN; CDR2 reads SVGIG (reference sequence). V lost 3 bases to trimming and J lost 8 bases; unmatched junction nucleotides: 15. Here the CDR3 reads CAWSLTQGQRRGYTF. CDR3 sequence (DNA): TGTGCCTGGAGCCTCACCCAGGGACAGCGCCGAGGCTACACCTTC.

This clone was counted only a few times. The V gene is TRBV28, the J gene TRBJ2-1; D is perhaps TRBD2 (5 bases). This CDR3 is built from 14 residues. Germline CDR1 is MDHEN and CDR2 is SYDVKM. V lost 6 bases to trimming and J lost 0 bases, with 9 bases between them. The CDR3 here is CASSGVSSYNEQFF. The CDR3 bases are TGTGCCAGCAGCGGGGTTAGCTCCTACAATGAGCAGTTCTTC.

This clone occurred a few times. CDR3 DNA: TGTGCCAGCAGCTCGGGACAGTCAAACACCATATATTTT. It is translated as CASSSGQSNTIYF. The rearrangement uses TRBV28 and TRBJ1-3; TRBD1 aligns across 7 bases. V lost 6 bases and J lost 6; bases outside the gene matches: 5. This CDR3 spans 13 amino acids. Germline CDR1 reads MDHEN; CDR2 reads SYDVKM. Together with reference TRBV28 and TRBJ1-3, the CDR3 gives the full variable domain: DVKVTQSSRYLVKRTGEKVFLECVQDMDHENMFWYRQDPGLGLRLIYFSYDVKMKEKGDIPEGYSVSREKKERFSLILESASTNQTSMYLCASSSGQSNTIYFGEGSWLTVV.

This clone was detected only a few times. CDR3 sequence: CAWSLGSEETQYF. In DNA, the CDR3 is TGTGCCTGGAGTCTCGGGTCCGAAGAGACCCAGTACTTC. V usage is TRBV30 and J usage is TRBJ2-5; D is ambiguous. Trimming pared 2 bases from V and 3 bases from J, leaving 10 bases between. The CDR3 loop spans 13 amino acids. CDR1 GTSNPN and CDR2 SVGIG come from the germline V gene (reference sequence).

This clone was picked up a small number of times. The chain couples TRBV30 to TRBJ1-3; 9 bases agree with TRBD1. The CDR3 covers 13 residues. Germline V gene data show CDR1 as GTSNPN and CDR2 as SVGIG (reference sequence). V lost 5 bases and J lost 8; bases outside the gene matches: 7. The CDR3 DNA follows: TGTGCCTGGGAAACAGGGGGCGTAGACACCATATATTTT. Amino acids: CAWETGGVDTIYF.

This clone turned up a few times. The gene calls are TRBV5-1 and TRBJ2-5; TRBD1 is a possible D gene (5 bases). The CDR3 is 13 amino acids. Per the germline V gene, CDR1 is SGHRS and CDR2 is YFSETQ. Between the trimmed V and J ends, which lost 3 bases and 2 bases, there was a span of 8 bases. CDR3 protein: CASSYAGQETQYF. The CDR3 DNA reads as TGCGCCAGCAGCTATGCAGGGCAAGAGACCCAGTACTTC.

This clone appeared a single time. This chain joins TRBV10-3 and TRBJ2-1, with a tentative D call TRBD2 (6 bases). Germline V gives CDR1 ENHRY, CDR2 SYGVKD. The V end lost 8 bases, the J end lost 2 bases, and 13 bases lay between the germline ends. The CDR3 extends over 14 amino acids. In DNA form, the CDR3 reads TGTGCCATCTCGGGCGGGGCAACCTACAATGAGCAGTTCTTC. Residues: CAISGGATYNEQFF.

The genes are TRBV28 and TRBJ2-7, with TRBD2 matching 7 bases. V was pared by 6 bases and J by 2 bases, with 22 bases of the junction left unmatched. Germline V gives CDR1 MDHEN, CDR2 SYDVKM. The CDR3 totals 19 residues. DNA for the CDR3: TGTGCCAGCAGACCAACGGGCGGGGGTTGGCTAGACCTGCCCTACGAGCAGTACTTC. As protein: CASRPTGGGWLDLPYEQYF.